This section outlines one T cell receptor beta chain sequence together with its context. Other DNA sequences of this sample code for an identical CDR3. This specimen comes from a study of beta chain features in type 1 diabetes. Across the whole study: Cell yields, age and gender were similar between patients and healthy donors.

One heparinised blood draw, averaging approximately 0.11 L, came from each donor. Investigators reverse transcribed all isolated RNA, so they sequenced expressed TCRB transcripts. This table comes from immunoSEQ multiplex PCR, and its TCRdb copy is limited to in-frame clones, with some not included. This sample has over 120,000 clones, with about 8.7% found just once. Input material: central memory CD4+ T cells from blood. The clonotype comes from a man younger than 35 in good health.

This CDR3 reads CASSSGQGDSPLHF. For the CDR3, the DNA is TGCGCCAGCAGCTCCGGACAGGGTGATTCACCCCTCCACTTT. The chain links TRBV5-1 to TRBJ1-6, with TRBD1 identical over 8 bases. The length of the CDR3 is 14 residues. V dropped 3 bases and J dropped 8; count of bases not matched to a gene: 4. Germline-derived CDR1 and CDR2 are SGHRS and YFSETQ.